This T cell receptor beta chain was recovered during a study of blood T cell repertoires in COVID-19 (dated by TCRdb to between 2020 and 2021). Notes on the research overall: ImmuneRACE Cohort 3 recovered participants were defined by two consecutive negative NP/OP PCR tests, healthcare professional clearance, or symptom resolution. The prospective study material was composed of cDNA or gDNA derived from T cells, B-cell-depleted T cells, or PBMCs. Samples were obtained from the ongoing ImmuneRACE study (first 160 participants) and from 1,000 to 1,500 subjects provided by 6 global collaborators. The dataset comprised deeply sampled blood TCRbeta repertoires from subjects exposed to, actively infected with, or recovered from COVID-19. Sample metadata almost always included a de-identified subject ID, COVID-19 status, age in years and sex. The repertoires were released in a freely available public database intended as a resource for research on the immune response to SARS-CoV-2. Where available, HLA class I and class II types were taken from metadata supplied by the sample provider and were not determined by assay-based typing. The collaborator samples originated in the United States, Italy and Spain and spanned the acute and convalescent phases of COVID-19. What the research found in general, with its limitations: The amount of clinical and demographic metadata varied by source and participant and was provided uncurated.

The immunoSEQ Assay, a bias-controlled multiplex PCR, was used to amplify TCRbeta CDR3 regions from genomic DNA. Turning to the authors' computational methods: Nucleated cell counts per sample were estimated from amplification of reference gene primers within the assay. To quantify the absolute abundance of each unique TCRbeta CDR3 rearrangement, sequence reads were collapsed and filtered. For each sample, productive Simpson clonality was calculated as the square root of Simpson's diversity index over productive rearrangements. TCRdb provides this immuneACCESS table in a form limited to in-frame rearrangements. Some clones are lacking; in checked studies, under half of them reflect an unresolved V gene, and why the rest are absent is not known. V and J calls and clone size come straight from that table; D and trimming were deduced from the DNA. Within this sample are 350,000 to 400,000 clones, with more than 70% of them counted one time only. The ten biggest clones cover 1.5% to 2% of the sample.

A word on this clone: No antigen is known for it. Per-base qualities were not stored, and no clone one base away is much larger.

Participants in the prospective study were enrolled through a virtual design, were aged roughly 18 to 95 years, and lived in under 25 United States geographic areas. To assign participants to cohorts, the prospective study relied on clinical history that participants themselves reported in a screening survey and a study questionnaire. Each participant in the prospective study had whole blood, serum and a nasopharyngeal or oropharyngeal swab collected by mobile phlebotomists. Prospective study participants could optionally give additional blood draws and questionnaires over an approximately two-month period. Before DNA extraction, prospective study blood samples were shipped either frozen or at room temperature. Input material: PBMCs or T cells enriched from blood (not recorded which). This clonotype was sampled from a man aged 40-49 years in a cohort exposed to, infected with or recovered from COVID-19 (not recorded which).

The base sequence is TGTGCCAGCTCACCACCGAACGGGAGGCCCGGGGATGAGCAGTTCTTC. Its translation reads: CASSPPNGRPGDEQFF. The chain uses TRBV18 and TRBJ2-1; the junction holds 7 bases that match TRBD2. Based on the germline V gene, the CDR1 and CDR2 sequences are KGHSH and LQKENI. Reading from cysteine to phenylalanine, the CDR3 counts 16 amino acids. The read is trimmed to its CDR3 DNA, 48 bases read in frame from base 1. Here V drops 0 bases and J drops 8 bases, and the junction holds 10 bases not matched to any gene.